This TCR beta chain appears in the sequencing data of a study of Ad26.COV2.S vaccination and SARS-CoV-2 variants (dated by TCRdb to the early 2020s). The study in broad terms: Donors in the vaccine arm were drawn from COV1001, a multicentre, randomized, double-blind, placebo-controlled phase I-IIa trial testing Ad26.COV2.S in healthy adults. Dosing of Ad26.COV2.S was intramuscular, at either 5x10^10 or 1x10^11 viral particles, delivered as one shot or as two shots spaced 56 days apart. The specificity and breadth of SARS-CoV-2-reactive T cell receptors after Ad26.COV2.S vaccination were assessed by TCRbeta repertoire sequencing. The TCR-sequenced set comprised about 32 samples: some 20 Ad26.COV2.S vaccine recipients, 5 placebo recipients and 8 SARS-CoV-2 convalescent individuals. Trial participants were randomized into five groups of five, in which low-dose or high-dose Ad26.COV2.S was given once or twice, or placebo was given on both occasions. Investigators remained blinded to trial group allocation during experiments and outcome assessment.

The full study reports these points: The study was not powered for comparison of responses between vaccine doses or regimens. Spike-specific TCR breadth was higher in Ad26.COV2.S recipients than in placebo recipients (P = 0.0014). It was noted by the authors that total T cell responses may have been underestimated by the TCR breadth and depth analyses. Substantial breadth of spike-specific CD8+ and CD4+ T cell responses was reported after vaccination. Comparable non-spike TCR breadth was observed between vaccine and placebo recipients, consistent with only spike being contained in the vaccine.

TCRbeta CDR3 regions were sequenced with the immunoSEQ Assay. After extraction, genomic DNA underwent amplification by bias-controlled multiplex PCR, followed by high-throughput sequencing. The original pipeline was this. To quantify the absolute abundance of each unique TCRbeta CDR3 region, sequences were collapsed and filtered. Usable DNA was measured by amplifying reference genes present in all nucleated cells, and TCRbeta template counts were normalized to that usable DNA to estimate T cell fraction. Repertoire TCRs were annotated as SARS-CoV-2-specific when V gene, CDR3 amino acid sequence and J gene were exactly matched to a known reactive TCR set. MIRA supplied the reference SARS-CoV-2 TCR set, which was filtered for enrichment in COVID-19-positive ImmuneCODE repertoires so that public or cross-reactive TCRs were removed. Drawing on the MIRA antigens, annotated TCRs were analysed further at the level of specific ORF or position within ORF. Breadth was defined as the number of annotated unique rearrangements divided by the total number of unique productive rearrangements, and depth was defined as the summed frequency of the annotated unique rearrangements. Two-sided Wilcoxon rank-sum tests were applied when comparing TCR breadth between groups. TCRdb limited this immuneACCESS table to in-frame rearrangements with V and J called. A share of clones is missing; checked studies link under half to unresolved V genes, and the rest is unexplained. V, J and clone size are taken as reported in that table, and D and trimming were inferred from the DNA itself. The table for this sample lists about 400,000 clones; around nine tenths of them were counted only once. Approximately 4% of the sample is in the top ten clones.

Taken with the paper, the label for treatment or condition translates to: 15 to 20 received Ad26.COV2.S at low or high dose, single or two shots; about five received placebo; per-sample allocation not given. Repertoires of vaccine and placebo recipients were sequenced from samples collected on day 63 after the first injection. In Cohort 1b, around 25 adults aged 18-55 years were enrolled at a single site in Boston, USA, between 29 July and 7 August 2020. Ad26.COV2.S consisted of a replication-incompetent adenovirus type 26 vector by which a prefusion-stabilized SARS-CoV-2 spike protein from the original Wuhan strain was expressed. Turning to this clone: There is no known antigen for this receptor. Per-base quality was not reported, and no clone a single base away is much larger than it.

The V end gives up 5 bases and the J end 3 bases, leaving 6 bases in the junction not matched to a gene. CDR1 and CDR2 (SGHTA, FQGNSA) derive from the germline V gene. The CDR3 holds 15 amino acids from the cysteine to the phenylalanine. Only the CDR3 portion is preserved as DNA: 45 bases, with reading frame beginning at the first base. The rearranged segments are TRBV7-2 and TRBJ1-5; TRBD1 aligns with 8 central bases. The sample consisted of peripheral blood, taken in a trial of Ad26.COV2.S vaccine versus placebo. The sequence derives from a person aged 18-65 years who received the Ad26.COV2.S COVID-19 vaccine or a placebo. CDR3 region: CASSLDRVYNQPQHF. The DNA sequence follows: TGTGCCAGCAGCCTGGACAGGGTTTACAATCAGCCCCAGCATTTT.